This entry lists 32 T cell receptor beta chains sequenced from one sample in a study of human T cells and chemical hapten exposure. The time point here: patch test 2, 6 weeks after DPC sensitization. Sample treatment: therapeutic diphenylcyclopropenone sensitization with weekly scalp DPC. TCRdb processed the RACE reads anew with MiXCR; each CDR3 protein has one entry. Here the sample spans under 450,000 distinct CDR3 sequences, around 6% being singletons. The starting material was whole blood, obtained in connection with sensitization to the hapten diphenylcyclopropenone (DPC). The receptors shown here come from a woman aged 18-35 years with alopecia areata. Some clones in this sample may be carry-over from other donors' samples.

Ten or more counts support this clonotype. The J gene is TRBJ2-7, the V gene TRBV24-1, with D unclear. The CDR3 is 11 amino acids. Germline V lookup: CDR1 KGHDR, CDR2 SFDVKD. Deletions cut 7 bases from V and 2 bases from J, with 5 bases between. CDR3 in amino acids: CATSGAYEQYF. Here the CDR3 DNA reads TGTGCCACCAGCGGAGCCTACGAGCAGTACTTC.

In DNA form, the CDR3 reads TGTGCCAGCAGTCCCGGCGGGGGTACCTACAATGAGCAGTTCTTC. This sequence encodes CASSPGGGTYNEQFF. The chain joins TRBV12-3 or TRBV12-4 to TRBJ2-1, with 7 positions matching TRBD2. The CDR3 consists of 15 residues. V shed 5 bases and J 2 bases; nucleotides not matched to a gene: 6.

The V and J genes are TRBV9 and TRBJ1-4, with 11 positions matching TRBD1. The CDR3 runs to 16 residues. Germline CDR1 reads SGDLS; CDR2 reads YYNGEE. V lost 0 bases and J lost 6; bases outside the gene matches: 4. This chain's CDR3 is CASSVGTGGADEKLFF. The CDR3 region has the DNA TGTGCCAGCAGCGTAGGGACAGGGGGCGCGGATGAAAAACTGTTTTTT.

The rearrangement links TRBV2 to TRBJ2-7, with 8 bases that match TRBD1. Losses at the gene ends were 8 bases for V and 5 bases for J; bases not matched to a gene: 11. CDR3 size: 14 residues. CDR1 and CDR2 from the germline V gene are SNHLY and FYNNEI. The DNA of the CDR3 is TGTGCCAGCGCCCAAGTGGGACAGGCCCACGAGCAGTACTTC. As protein: CASAQVGQAHEQYF.

This clonotype occurred many times. The J gene is TRBJ1-2, the V gene TRBV2; TRBD1 might be the D (6 bases). Per germline, CDR1 SNHLY and CDR2 FYNNEI. The CDR3 is made up of 14 amino acids. V lost 6 bases and J lost 2, with 13 bases in between. The CDR3 DNA reads as TGTGCCAGCAGGAACAGGGTTTTCAACTATGGCTACACCTTC. It specifies CASRNRVFNYGYTF.

This clonotype appeared a few times. J is TRBJ2-6 and V is TRBV7-9, with 7 bases fitting TRBD1. The CDR3 is 18 residues long. Germline V CDR1 and CDR2: SEHNR, FQNEAQ (reference sequence). The V and J ends lost 5 bases and 0 bases, in that order; junction bases with no gene match: 10. The DNA for the CDR3 is TGTGCCAGCAGCCCTGTTACAGGGGTGGACTCTGGGGCCAACGTCCTGACTTTC. Amino acids: CASSPVTGVDSGANVLTF. Variable domain in full (rest from reference TRBV7-9 and TRBJ2-6): DTGVSQNPRHKITKRGQNVTFRCDPISEHNRLYWYRQTLGQGPEFLTYFQNEAQLEKSRLLSDRFSAERPKGSFSTLEIQRTEQGDSAMYLCASSPVTGVDSGANVLTFGAGSRLTVL.

This clonotype was seen a few times. As DNA, the CDR3 is TGTGCCAGCAGTGAAATATGGATCTCTGGGGCCAACGTCCTGACTTTC. Residues: CASSEIWISGANVLTF. V usage is TRBV6-1 and J usage is TRBJ2-6; D uncertain. CDR3 length: 16 residues. Germline CDR1 and CDR2: MNHNS and SASEGT. V was clipped by 2 bases and J by 0 bases, with 8 bases between them.

This clonotype was observed many times. CDR3 sequence: CASSCTGGWMETQYF. The CDR3 coding sequence is TGTGCCAGCAGTTGTACAGGGGGCTGGATGGAGACCCAGTACTTC. The V gene is TRBV6-8, the J gene TRBJ2-5, with 9 bases matching TRBD1. CDR3 length: 15 residues. CDR1 is MNHGY, CDR2 SAAAGT, per germline. V gave up 4 bases and J gave up 5 bases; unmatched junction bases: 8.

This chain links TRBV7-8 with TRBJ1-4; 7 bases fit TRBD1. The CDR3 extends over 16 amino acids. V dropped 5 bases and J dropped 0; count of bases not matched to a gene: 6. In germline, CDR1 is SGHVS, CDR2 FQNEAQ. The CDR3 protein is CASSLRQGSTNEKLFF. CDR3 in DNA: TGTGCCAGCAGCCTCAGACAGGGTTCAACTAATGAAAAACTGTTTTTT.

This clonotype was counted ten times or more. V and J are TRBV7-2 and TRBJ1-6; D is unresolved. Deletions cut 4 bases from V and 0 bases from J, with 10 bases between. Germline assignment: CDR1 SGHTA and CDR2 FQGNSA. CDR3 size: 16 residues. The CDR3 region is CASSYRTSSYNSPLHF. In DNA, the CDR3 is TGTGCCAGCAGCTACCGGACGAGCTCCTATAATTCACCCCTCCACTTT.

This clonotype was counted ten times or more. The chain links TRBV18 to TRBJ2-7; TRBD2 agrees at 11 bases. Germline V CDR1 and CDR2: KGHSH, LQKENI. J gave up 2 bases and V 0 bases, and 0 bases lay outside the gene matches. The CDR3 totals 15 residues. CDR3 sequence reads: CASSPPSGGAYEQYF. For the CDR3, the DNA is TGTGCCAGCTCACCACCTAGCGGGGGGGCCTACGAGCAGTACTTC.

In its sample, this clonotype was seen many times. This chain joins TRBV10-3 and TRBJ1-6, with 7 bases aligning to TRBD1. Germline CDR1 is ENHRY and CDR2 is SYGVKD. The CDR3 contains 15 residues. Unmatched junction bases numbered 13, after V lost 10 bases and J lost 7 bases. CDR3 nucleotides: TGTGCCACCCACGGGGCAGGGGGATTGAATTCACCCCTCCACTTT. Translated: CATHGAGGLNSPLHF.

The J gene is TRBJ2-1, the V gene TRBV12-3 or TRBV12-4; 10 bases fit TRBD2. V gave up 5 bases and J gave up 0 bases; unmatched junction bases: 4. There are 16 residues in the CDR3. CDR3 protein: CASSAGLAHSYNEQFF. The CDR3 nucleotides read TGTGCCAGCAGTGCGGGACTAGCGCACTCCTACAATGAGCAGTTCTTC.

This chain links TRBV29-1 with TRBJ1-4; a possible D gene is TRBD1 (6 bases). This CDR3 is 11 amino acids long. CDR1 SQVTM and CDR2 ANQGSEA come from the germline V gene. The V and J ends lost 2 bases and 10 bases respectively, with 8 bases between them. CDR3 DNA: TGCAGCGTTGAATCACAGGGAAAACTGTTTTTT. As protein: CSVESQGKLFF. Supplemented by reference TRBV29-1 and TRBJ1-4, the full variable domain reads SAVISQKPSRDICQRGTSLTIQCQVDSQVTMMFWYRQQPGQSLTLIATANQGSEATYESGFVIDKFPISRPNLTFSTLTVSNMSPEDSSIYLCSVESQGKLFFGSGTQLSVL.

CDR3 sequence reads: CATSSRGPAADTQYF. The CDR3 DNA is TGTGCCACCAGCAGCCGAGGCCCTGCAGCAGATACGCAGTATTTT. This chain joins TRBV15 and TRBJ2-3; D uncertain. Germline lookup yields CDR1 LNHNV and CDR2 YYDKDF (reference sequence). Trimming shortened V by 3 bases and J by 4 bases, and 14 bases separated the two germline ends. The CDR3 is 15 residues long.

The chain carries TRBV12-3 or TRBV12-4 and TRBJ2-7; 9 nucleotides agree with TRBD1. CDR3 length: 14 residues. V dropped 6 bases and J dropped 3; count of bases not matched to a gene: 6. CDR3 DNA sequence: TGTGCCAGCAGCCTGGGGACAGGGTTCTACGAGCAGTACTTC. As protein: CASSLGTGFYEQYF.

The table lists this clonotype with a few counts. The chain carries TRBV12-3 or TRBV12-4 and TRBJ2-7, with 9 bases matching TRBD2. The V and J ends lost 3 bases and 0 bases, in that order; junction bases with no gene match: 6. The CDR3 sequence is 16 residues long. Here the CDR3 reads CASSLRVAGDSYEQYF. As DNA, the CDR3 is TGTGCCAGCAGTTTGAGGGTAGCGGGGGACTCCTACGAGCAGTACTTC.

In this sample, this clonotype turned up many times. The rearrangement uses TRBV11-2 and TRBJ2-7; 9 bases match TRBD2. CDR3 length: 17 residues. V lost 5 bases to trimming and J lost 5 bases; unmatched junction nucleotides: 16. CDR1 and CDR2 from the germline V gene are SGHAT and FQNNGV. The CDR3 region has the DNA TGTGCCAGCAGCAGAAAGATTGCGGGGGGGCTTACCCACGAGCAGTACTTC. The encoded protein is CASSRKIAGGLTHEQYF.

This clonotype was recorded many times. The chain uses TRBV10-3 and TRBJ2-3, with D hard to call. This CDR3 contains 12 residues. V lost 4 bases to trimming and J lost 3 bases, with 5 bases between them. Germline values: CDR1 ENHRY, CDR2 SYGVKD. The CDR3 here is CAISGPTDTQYF. The CDR3 DNA follows: TGTGCCATCAGTGGGCCGACAGATACGCAGTATTTT.

The table lists this clonotype with a few counts. The rearrangement links TRBV12-3 or TRBV12-4 to TRBJ2-5, with 8 nucleotides matching TRBD1. V gave up 5 bases and J gave up 5 bases; unmatched junction bases: 13. This CDR3 region has 16 residues. The CDR3 nucleotides read TGTGCCAGCAGTCAACCCCGGACAGGGCCGGGGGAGACCCAGTACTTC. This sequence encodes CASSQPRTGPGETQYF.

This clonotype was picked up a small number of times. The chain joins TRBV28 to TRBJ2-7; D not certain. Trimming took off 5 bases at V and 6 bases at J, with 11 bases between the two ends. The CDR3 has 12 amino acids. Germline V lookup: CDR1 MDHEN, CDR2 SYDVKM. CDR3 coding DNA: TGTGCCAGCAGTCCGGAAGGTCGCGAGCAGTACTTC. Protein: CASSPEGREQYF.

This clonotype was counted a few times. V usage is TRBV20-1 and J usage is TRBJ2-4; 7 bases are shared with TRBD1. V dropped 6 bases and J dropped 0; count of bases not matched to a gene: 5. Germline V lookup: CDR1 DFQATT, CDR2 SNEGSKA (reference sequence). The CDR3 has 14 amino acids. DNA of the CDR3: TGCAGTGCGCTGACAGGGCTAGCCAAAAACATTCAGTACTTC. Its protein is CSALTGLAKNIQYF.

Comment on this clonotype: This may be a read error, as it is one base from a much larger clone. The V call is TRBV4-1, the J call TRBJ1-4; D is unclear. The CDR3 spans 17 residues. Trimming took off 4 bases at V and 0 bases at J, with 15 bases between the two ends. Per germline, CDR1 MGHRA and CDR2 YSYEKL. The CDR3 DNA reads TGCGCCAGCAGCCCAGTAATCCGACGGGCAACTAATGAAAAACTGTTTTTT. It specifies CASSPVIRRATNEKLFF.

This clonotype was counted ten times or more. The chain carries TRBV12-5 and TRBJ1-5; D may be TRBD1 (5 bases). The CDR3 extends over 13 amino acids. Germline V CDR1 and CDR2: LGHNT, FRNRAP. Trimming took off 5 bases at V and 7 bases at J, with 12 bases between the two ends. The CDR3 sequence is CASGQGSGQPQHF. The DNA of the CDR3 is TGTGCTAGTGGTCAGGGAAGCGGGCAGCCCCAGCATTTT.

The V call is TRBV12-3 or TRBV12-4, the J call TRBJ2-1, with 12 bases that match TRBD2. There are 15 residues in the CDR3. The trim removed 2 bases at V and 5 bases at J, leaving 1 base unmatched. CDR3 sequence (DNA): TGTGCCAGCAGTTTAAGGACTAGCGGGAACAATGAGCAGTTCTTC. It yields the protein CASSLRTSGNNEQFF.

Ten or more counts support this clonotype. This sequence joins TRBV7-9 and TRBJ1-1; D unresolved. CDR3 size: 13 residues. Germline V CDR1 and CDR2: SEHNR, FQNEAQ (reference sequence). V lost 0 bases to trimming and J lost 5 bases, with 7 bases between them. The CDR3 DNA is TGTGCCAGCAGCTTAGCATTTAGGACTGAAGCTTTCTTT. This sequence encodes CASSLAFRTEAFF.

The CDR3 spells CASSYASGQGHQPQHF. The CDR3, as DNA: TGTGCCAGCAGTTACGCCTCTGGACAGGGGCATCAGCCCCAGCATTTT. The rearrangement joins TRBV6-2 or TRBV6-3 to TRBJ1-5, with 9 bases matching TRBD1. V trimming: 2 bases; J trimming: 5 bases; junction bases outside the gene matches: 7. Germline V gene lookup returns CDR1 MNHEY and CDR2 SVGEGT. This CDR3 contains 16 residues.

The rearrangement joins TRBV20-1 to TRBJ2-7, with no clear D. Germline V gene lookup returns CDR1 DFQATT and CDR2 SNEGSKA (reference sequence). CDR3 size: 13 residues. V was trimmed by 7 bases and J by 6 bases, leaving 19 bases between them. CDR3 DNA: TGCAGTGTGAACCCGTCAAGCCCCCGCGAGCAGTACTTC. Residues: CSVNPSSPREQYF.

This chain joins TRBV28 and TRBJ1-1; tentative D call: TRBD1 (6 bases). The CDR3 runs 15 residues. V was trimmed by 4 bases and J by 1 base, leaving 13 bases between them. The germline gives CDR1 MDHEN, CDR2 SYDVKM. The CDR3 sequence: CASSSPGVENTEAFF. The DNA for the CDR3 is TGTGCCAGCAGTTCCCCAGGGGTCGAGAACACTGAAGCTTTCTTT.

This clonotype has just a few counts. The rearrangement joins TRBV9 to TRBJ2-5, with D perhaps matching TRBD2 (6 bases). CDR1 and CDR2 (germline): SGDLS, YYNGEE. V dropped 4 bases and J dropped 4 bases, with 14 bases sitting between them. This CDR3 is 14 amino acids long. The CDR3 bases are TGTGCCAGCAGCCCGGTCGGGGGACTAGAGACCCAGTACTTC. Protein: CASSPVGGLETQYF.

The CDR3 bases are TGTGCCAGCAGCCCAAATCTAGGAAGCACAGATACGCAGTATTTT. Translating it yields CASSPNLGSTDTQYF. V usage is TRBV7-2 and J usage is TRBJ2-3; D gene uncertain. Germline V gene lookup returns CDR1 SGHTA and CDR2 FQGNSA. The V gene lost 5 bases and the J gene lost 0 bases, with 12 bases spanning the gap. The CDR3 loop spans 15 amino acids.

The DNA of the CDR3 is TGTGCCAGCAGGGTGGAGCAGGGTCCAGATACGCAGTATTTT. Translation: CASRVEQGPDTQYF. This chain joins TRBV5-5 and TRBJ2-3, with a tentative D call TRBD1 (5 bases). Germline CDR1 is SGHKS and CDR2 is YYEKEE (reference sequence). The CDR3 totals 14 residues. The ends were cut back, 5 bases at V and 4 bases at J, with 14 bases in the middle.